This entry concerns a single TCR beta chain. What it recognizes is unknown. The ends lost 5 bases at V and 5 bases at J; junction bases unmatched: 8. Germline V lookup: CDR1 KGHSH, CDR2 LQKENI. The CDR3 is made up of 16 amino acids. Profiling relied on immunoSEQ multiplex PCR, and the TCRdb table lists in-frame clones only, not all of them. The repertoire has more than 2,000,000 clones, 85% to 95% of them found once; the top ten carry 0.35% to 0.5%. Among the donors, all were Caucasian adults who lived in Nashville, Tennessee. The CD4+ fraction was divided into a CD45RA+ naive subset and a CD45RA-negative memory subset. The data derive from a study of shared clonotypes between healthy human individuals. Points from the study as a whole: Clonotype sharing among the donors was expected to vary with sequencing depth. Sequencing of the sorted subsets was shown by rarefaction to be incomplete despite large depth.

The V call is TRBV18, the J call TRBJ2-7, with TRBD2 identical over 14 bases. The sequence came from a man aged 18 to 35 in good health. Some clones in this sample may be carry-over from other donors' samples. Sequencing was performed on naive CD4+ T cells from PBMCs. As for subset: CD45RA+ positively selected. This chain's CDR3 is CASSRGLAGEWDEQYF. The CDR3 bases are TGTGCCAGCTCAAGGGGACTAGCGGGAGAGTGGGACGAGCAGTACTTC.